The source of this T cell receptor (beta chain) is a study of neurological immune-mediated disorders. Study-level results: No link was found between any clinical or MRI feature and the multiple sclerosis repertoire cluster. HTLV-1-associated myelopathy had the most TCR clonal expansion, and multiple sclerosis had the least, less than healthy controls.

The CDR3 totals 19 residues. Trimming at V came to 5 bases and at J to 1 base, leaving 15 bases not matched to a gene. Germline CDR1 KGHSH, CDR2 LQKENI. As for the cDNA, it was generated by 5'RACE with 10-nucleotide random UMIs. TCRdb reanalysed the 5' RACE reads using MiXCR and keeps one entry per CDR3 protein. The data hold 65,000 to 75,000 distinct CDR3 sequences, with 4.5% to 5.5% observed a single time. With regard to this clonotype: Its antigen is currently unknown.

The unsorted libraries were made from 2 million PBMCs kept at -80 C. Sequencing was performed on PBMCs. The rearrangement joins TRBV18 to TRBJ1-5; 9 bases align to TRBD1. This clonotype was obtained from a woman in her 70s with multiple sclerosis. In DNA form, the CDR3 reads TGTGCCAGCTCATCGTCCGTGGGGGGACAGGGATTGAGCAATCAGCCCCAGCATTTT. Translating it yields CASSSSVGGQGLSNQPQHF. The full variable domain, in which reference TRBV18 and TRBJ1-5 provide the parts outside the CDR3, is NAGVMQNPRHLVRRRGQEARLRCSPMKGHSHVYWYRQLPEEGLKFMVYLQKENIIDESGMPKERFSAEFPKEGPSILRIQQVVRGDSAAYFCASSSSVGGQGLSNQPQHFGDGTRLSIL.